The rows below give T cell receptor beta chains drawn from one sample of a study of post-analysis software for immune sequencing data. MiXCR was run by TCRdb on the PCR reads, yielding one entry per CDR3 protein. Here the sample spans approximately 660,000 distinct CDR3 sequences, around 64% being singletons. The sample was blood. The receptors shown here come from a girl aged 2 to 10 with multiple sclerosis. Each CDR3 is given with its conserved first and last residue. The D gene is left open where the match is weak. Rows give clone size only sometimes, using once, few, many, or a class for an expanded clone.

D gene: NA
J gene: TRBJ2-1
V gene: TRBV6-5
CDR3 length: 15
clone size: NA
CDR3 DNA: TGTGCCAGCAGCCCAGGGAGTACCGGACACAATGAGCAGTTCTTC
CDR3 protein: CASSPGSTGHNEQFF

D gene: NA
J gene: TRBJ2-3
V gene: TRBV10-3
CDR3 length: 14
clone size: NA
CDR3 DNA: TGTGCCATCAGTGGGCAGGATAGCACAGATACGCAGTATTTT
CDR3 protein: CAISGQDSTDTQYF

D gene: TRBD2
J gene: TRBJ2-4
V gene: TRBV20-1
CDR3 length: 15
clone size: NA
CDR3 DNA: TGCAGTGCTAGAGGGGCTAGCGGGGCCAAAAACATTCAGTACTTC
CDR3 protein: CSARGASGAKNIQYF

D gene: NA
J gene: TRBJ2-2
V gene: TRBV6-5
CDR3 length: 13
clone size: NA
CDR3 DNA: TGTGCCAGCAGTTCGGACAGTACCGGGGAGCTGTTTTTT
CDR3 protein: CASSSDSTGELFF

D gene: NA
J gene: TRBJ2-5
V gene: TRBV7-2
CDR3 length: 15
clone size: NA
CDR3 DNA: TGTGCCAGCAGCCGCCCGGGACGAATGCAAGAGACCCAGTACTTC
CDR3 protein: CASSRPGRMQETQYF

D gene: NA
J gene: TRBJ1-6
V gene: TRBV6-5
CDR3 length: 11
clone size: few
CDR3 DNA: TGTGCCAGCGGCTCGGGGTCACCCCTCCACTTT
CDR3 protein: CASGSGSPLHF

D gene: NA
J gene: TRBJ2-1
V gene: TRBV5-5
CDR3 length: 14
clone size: NA
CDR3 DNA: TGTGCCAGCAGCTTAGAACAGGGCAACAATGAGCAGTTCTTC
CDR3 protein: CASSLEQGNNEQFF

D gene: NA
J gene: TRBJ2-1
V gene: TRBV4-1
CDR3 length: 14
clone size: NA
CDR3 DNA: TGCGCCAGCAGTTACAGGGACCAGGGCCATGAGCAGTTCTTC
CDR3 protein: CASSYRDQGHEQFF

D gene: TRBD2
J gene: TRBJ2-1
V gene: TRBV28
CDR3 length: 20
clone size: NA
CDR3 DNA: TGTGCCAGCAGTTTCCCGTCATCATTCAGCGCTAGCGGTGCCTACAATGAGCAGTTCTTC
CDR3 protein: CASSFPSSFSASGAYNEQFF

D gene: TRBD2
J gene: TRBJ2-1
V gene: TRBV5-1
CDR3 length: 15
clone size: NA
CDR3 DNA: TGCGCCAGCAGTTCCCACACTAGCGGGATAAATGAGCAGTTCTTC
CDR3 protein: CASSSHTSGINEQFF

D gene: NA
J gene: TRBJ2-7
V gene: TRBV6-5
CDR3 length: 15
clone size: NA
CDR3 DNA: TGTGCCAGCAGTTACTTCTCGCGCATTACATACGAGCAGTACTTC
CDR3 protein: CASSYFSRITYEQYF

D gene: TRBD1
J gene: TRBJ2-1
V gene: TRBV2
CDR3 length: 11
clone size: NA
CDR3 DNA: TGTGCCAGCAGTGTTACAGGGGAAGCGTTCTTC
CDR3 protein: CASSVTGEAFF

D gene: NA
J gene: TRBJ2-1
V gene: TRBV20-1
CDR3 length: 16
clone size: few
CDR3 DNA: TGCAGTGCCTCCTCTTTGGGGGAGGTAACCTACAATGAGCAGTTCTTC
CDR3 protein: CSASSLGEVTYNEQFF

D gene: NA
J gene: TRBJ2-1
V gene: TRBV6-2/TRBV6-3
CDR3 length: 13
clone size: NA
CDR3 DNA: TGTGCCAGCAGTTCTGCTATCTACAATGAGCAGTTCTTC
CDR3 protein: CASSSAIYNEQFF

D gene: TRBD2
J gene: TRBJ2-3
V gene: TRBV3-1
CDR3 length: 16
clone size: NA
CDR3 DNA: TGTGCCAGCAGCCAAGGGAATAGCGGGGCGGGAGATACGCAGTATTTT
CDR3 protein: CASSQGNSGAGDTQYF

D gene: NA
J gene: TRBJ1-1
V gene: TRBV6-5
CDR3 length: 13
clone size: NA
CDR3 DNA: TGTGCCAGCAGCCACCCAGGAAGGGGTGAAGCTTTCTTT
CDR3 protein: CASSHPGRGEAFF

D gene: NA
J gene: TRBJ2-2
V gene: TRBV20-1
CDR3 length: 15
clone size: NA
CDR3 DNA: TGCACCCCTAAGGGTTGCAGGCGAAACACCGGGGAGCTGTTTTTT
CDR3 protein: CTPKGCRRNTGELFF